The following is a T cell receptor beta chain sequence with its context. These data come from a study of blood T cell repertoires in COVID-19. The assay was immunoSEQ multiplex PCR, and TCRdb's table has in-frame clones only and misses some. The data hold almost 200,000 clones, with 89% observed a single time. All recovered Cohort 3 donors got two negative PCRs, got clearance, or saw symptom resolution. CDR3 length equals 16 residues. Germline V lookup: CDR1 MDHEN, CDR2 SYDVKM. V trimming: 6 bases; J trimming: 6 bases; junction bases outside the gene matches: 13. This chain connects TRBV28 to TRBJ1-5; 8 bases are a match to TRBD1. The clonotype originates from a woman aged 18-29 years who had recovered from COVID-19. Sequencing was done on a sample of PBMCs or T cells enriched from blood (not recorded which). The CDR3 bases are TGTGCCAGCAGCACTAGCAGCCGGACAGGGAGTCAGCCCCAGCATTTT. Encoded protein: CASSTSSRTGSQPQHF.